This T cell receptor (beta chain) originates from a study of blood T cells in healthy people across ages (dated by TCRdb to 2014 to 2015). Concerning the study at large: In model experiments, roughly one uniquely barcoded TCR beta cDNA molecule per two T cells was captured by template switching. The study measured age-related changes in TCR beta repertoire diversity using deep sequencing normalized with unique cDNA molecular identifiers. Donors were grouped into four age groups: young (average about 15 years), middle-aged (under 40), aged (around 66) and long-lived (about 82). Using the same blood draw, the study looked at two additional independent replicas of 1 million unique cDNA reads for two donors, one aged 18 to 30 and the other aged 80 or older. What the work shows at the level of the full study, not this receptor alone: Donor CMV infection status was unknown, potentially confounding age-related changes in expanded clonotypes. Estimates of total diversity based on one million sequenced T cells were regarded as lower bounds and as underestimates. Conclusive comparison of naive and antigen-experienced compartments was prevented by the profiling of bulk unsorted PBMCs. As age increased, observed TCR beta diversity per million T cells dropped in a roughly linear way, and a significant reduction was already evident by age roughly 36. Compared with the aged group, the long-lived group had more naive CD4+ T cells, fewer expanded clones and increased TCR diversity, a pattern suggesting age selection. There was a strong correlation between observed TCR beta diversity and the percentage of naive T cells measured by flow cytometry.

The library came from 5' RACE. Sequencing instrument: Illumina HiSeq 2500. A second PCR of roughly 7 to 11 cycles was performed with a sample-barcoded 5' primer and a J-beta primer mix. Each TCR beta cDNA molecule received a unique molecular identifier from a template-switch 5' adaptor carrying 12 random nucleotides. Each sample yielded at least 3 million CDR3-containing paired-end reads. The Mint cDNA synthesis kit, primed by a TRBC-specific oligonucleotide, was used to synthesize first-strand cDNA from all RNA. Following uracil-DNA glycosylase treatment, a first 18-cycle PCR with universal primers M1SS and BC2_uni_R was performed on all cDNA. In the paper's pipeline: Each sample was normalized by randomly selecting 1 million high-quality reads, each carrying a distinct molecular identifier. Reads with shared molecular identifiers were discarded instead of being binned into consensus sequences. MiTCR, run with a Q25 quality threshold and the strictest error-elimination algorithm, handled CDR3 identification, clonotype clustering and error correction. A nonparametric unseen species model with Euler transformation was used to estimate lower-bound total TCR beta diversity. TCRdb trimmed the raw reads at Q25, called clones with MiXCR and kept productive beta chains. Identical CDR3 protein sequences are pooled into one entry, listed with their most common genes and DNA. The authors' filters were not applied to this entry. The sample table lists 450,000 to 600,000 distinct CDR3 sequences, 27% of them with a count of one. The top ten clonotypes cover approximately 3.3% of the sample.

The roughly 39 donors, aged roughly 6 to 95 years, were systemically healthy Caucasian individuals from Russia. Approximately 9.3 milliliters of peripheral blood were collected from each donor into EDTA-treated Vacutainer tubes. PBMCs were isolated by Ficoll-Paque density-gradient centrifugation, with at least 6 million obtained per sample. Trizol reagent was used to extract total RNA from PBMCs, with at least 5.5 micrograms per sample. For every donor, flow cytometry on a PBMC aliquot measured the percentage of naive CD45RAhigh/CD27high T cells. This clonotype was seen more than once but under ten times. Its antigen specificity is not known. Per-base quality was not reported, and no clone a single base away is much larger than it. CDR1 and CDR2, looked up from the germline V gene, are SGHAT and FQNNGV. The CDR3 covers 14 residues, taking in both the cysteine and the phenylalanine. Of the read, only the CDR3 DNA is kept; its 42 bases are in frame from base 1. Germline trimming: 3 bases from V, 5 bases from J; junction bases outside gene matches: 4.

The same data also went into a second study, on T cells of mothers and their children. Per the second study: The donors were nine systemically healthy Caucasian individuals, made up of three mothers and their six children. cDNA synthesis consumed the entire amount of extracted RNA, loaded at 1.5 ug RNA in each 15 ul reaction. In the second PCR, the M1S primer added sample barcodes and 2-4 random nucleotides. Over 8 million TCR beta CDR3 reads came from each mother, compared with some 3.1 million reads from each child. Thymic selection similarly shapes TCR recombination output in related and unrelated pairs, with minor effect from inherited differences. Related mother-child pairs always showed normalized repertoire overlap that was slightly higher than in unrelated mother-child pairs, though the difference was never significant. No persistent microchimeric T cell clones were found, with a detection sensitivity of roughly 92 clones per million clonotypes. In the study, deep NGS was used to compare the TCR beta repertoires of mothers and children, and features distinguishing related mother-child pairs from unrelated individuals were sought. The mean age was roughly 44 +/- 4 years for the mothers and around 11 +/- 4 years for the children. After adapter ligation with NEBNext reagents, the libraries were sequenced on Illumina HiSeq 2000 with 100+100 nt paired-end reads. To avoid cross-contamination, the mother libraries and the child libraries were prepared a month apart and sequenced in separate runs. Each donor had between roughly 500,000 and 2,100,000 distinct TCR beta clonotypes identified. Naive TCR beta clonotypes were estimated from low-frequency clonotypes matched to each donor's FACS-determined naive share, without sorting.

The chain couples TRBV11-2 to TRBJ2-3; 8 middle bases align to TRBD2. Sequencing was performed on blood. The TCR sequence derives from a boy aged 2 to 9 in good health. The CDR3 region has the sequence CASSFTGTRDTQYF. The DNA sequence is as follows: TGTGCCAGCAGCTTCACCGGGACTAGAGATACGCAGTATTTT.